These 22 T cell receptor beta chains were all obtained from the same sample, sequenced in a study of blood T cell repertoires in COVID-19. Data came from immunoSEQ multiplex PCR; TCRdb stores just in-frame clones and leaves some out. This table has over 400,000 clones, about 89% appearing once. The sample taken for sequencing was peripheral blood. These receptors came from a woman aged 50 to 60 with COVID-19, enrolled during active disease.

In this sample, this clone turned up a few times. The rearrangement uses TRBV7-8 and TRBJ2-5, with D unclear. The germline CDR1 and CDR2 sequences are SGHVS and FQNEAQ. CDR3 length: 13 residues. The germline V and J ends were trimmed by 1 base and 7 bases, with 10 bases remaining between them. As DNA, the CDR3 is TGTGCCAGCAGCTTAGTACGGTCGGGGACCCAGTACTTC. Its translation is CASSLVRSGTQYF.

The chain links TRBV7-9 to TRBJ2-3; TRBD1 is a possible D gene (5 bases). V lost 8 bases to trimming and J lost 2 bases, with 14 bases between them. Germline-derived CDR1 and CDR2 are SEHNR and FQNEAQ (reference sequence). This CDR3 spans 14 amino acids. CDR3 protein: CASQTDIDTDTQYF. DNA of the CDR3: TGTGCCAGCCAGACAGACATAGACACAGATACGCAGTATTTT. Full variable domain (outside the CDR3, taken from reference TRBV7-9 and TRBJ2-3): DTGVSQNPRHKITKRGQNVTFRCDPISEHNRLYWYRQTLGQGPEFLTYFQNEAQLEKSRLLSDRFSAERPKGSFSTLEIQRTEQGDSAMYLCASQTDIDTDTQYFGPGTRLTVL.

The chain combines TRBV5-1 with TRBJ1-1; D not resolved. The CDR3 has 14 residues. Trimming stripped 7 bases from V and 1 base from J, with 14 bases between. Germline CDR1 SGHRS, CDR2 YFSETQ. The CDR3 bases are TGCGCCAGCGCTCGGGGATATGGGAACACTGAAGCTTTCTTT. Encoded protein: CASARGYGNTEAFF.

The chain couples TRBV4-1 to TRBJ2-3, with TRBD1 as a possible D gene (5 bases). V shed 0 bases and J shed 2 bases, with 12 bases lying between them. This CDR3 comprises 16 residues. Germline CDR1 and CDR2: MGHRA and YSYEKL. The CDR3 spells CASSQDGHAITDTQYF. Written as DNA, the CDR3 is TGCGCCAGCAGCCAAGACGGACACGCAATCACAGATACGCAGTATTTT.

The gene calls are TRBV9 and TRBJ2-2; 8 nucleotides align to TRBD2. CDR1 and CDR2 (germline): SGDLS, YYNGEE. The CDR3 runs 16 residues. J was trimmed by 6 bases and V by 4 bases; bases with no gene match: 11. The CDR3 sequence: CASSPPGTSTAGELFF. CDR3 sequence (DNA): TGTGCCAGCAGCCCCCCGGGGACTAGTACGGCCGGGGAGCTGTTTTTT. The full variable domain, in which reference TRBV9 and TRBJ2-2 provide the parts outside the CDR3, is DSGVTQTPKHLITATGQRVTLRCSPRSGDLSVYWYQQSLDQGLQFLIQYYNGEERAKGNILERFSAQQFPDLHSELNLSSLELGDSALYFCASSPPGTSTAGELFFGEGSRLTVL.

V gene TRBV27 combines with J gene TRBJ1-6, with D unresolved. This CDR3 is 15 amino acids long. In germline, CDR1 is MNHEY, CDR2 SMNVEV (reference sequence). Between the trimmed V and J ends, which lost 1 base and 7 bases, there was a span of 11 bases. The DNA of the CDR3 is TGTGCCAGCAGTTTATATTTCGGCGGCAATTCACCCCTCCACTTT. It translates to CASSLYFGGNSPLHF.

The CDR3 spells CASSLSERTGELFF. CDR3 DNA: TGCGCCAGCAGCTTGTCGGAGAGGACCGGGGAGCTGTTTTTT. The V gene is TRBV5-1, the J gene TRBJ2-2; D is unclear. Trimming removed 1 base at V and 5 bases at J, with 9 bases between. The CDR3 runs 14 residues. From germline, CDR1 is SGHRS and CDR2 YFSETQ.

The chain links TRBV11-2 to TRBJ2-7; TRBD1 agrees at 11 bases. CDR3 length equals 15 residues. Germline lookup yields CDR1 SGHAT and CDR2 FQNNGV. J was trimmed by 4 bases and V by 5 bases; bases with no gene match: 7. The CDR3 here is CASSPRTGGAYEQYF. DNA for the CDR3: TGTGCCAGCAGCCCCCGGACAGGGGGCGCGTACGAGCAGTACTTC.

This clone was seen more than once but under ten times. V is TRBV10-3 and J is TRBJ1-5, with D maybe TRBD1 (6 bases). Per the germline V gene, CDR1 is ENHRY and CDR2 is SYGVKD. The V and J ends lost 0 bases and 3 bases respectively, with 9 bases between them. The CDR3 has 15 residues. The CDR3 loop reads CAISESDRTNQPQHF. DNA for the CDR3: TGTGCCATCAGTGAGTCAGACAGGACCAATCAGCCCCAGCATTTT.

V is TRBV18 and J is TRBJ1-6; D might be TRBD1 (5 bases). Germline CDR1 is KGHSH and CDR2 is LQKENI. V was pared by 3 bases and J by 8 bases, with 14 bases between. The CDR3 covers 15 residues. In nucleotides, the CDR3 is TGTGCCAGCTCACCTACCGCCAGGGAGGATTCACCCCTCCACTTT. Translated, it gives CASSPTAREDSPLHF. The variable domain in full, completed from reference TRBV18 and TRBJ1-6, reads NAGVMQNPRHLVRRRGQEARLRCSPMKGHSHVYWYRQLPEEGLKFMVYLQKENIIDESGMPKERFSAEFPKEGPSILRIQQVVRGDSAAYFCASSPTAREDSPLHFGNGTRLTVT.

This chain links TRBV7-3 with TRBJ2-2, with D perhaps matching TRBD1 (6 bases). Germline V gene sequence: CDR1 SGHTA, CDR2 FQGTGA. Trimming pared 5 bases from V and 2 bases from J, leaving 12 bases between. This CDR3 is 15 amino acids long. CDR3 DNA: TGTGCCAGCAGCCAACAGGGCTATAACACCGGGGAGCTGTTTTTT. As protein: CASSQQGYNTGELFF.

The V call is TRBV7-2, the J call TRBJ2-1; the match to TRBD1 covers 7 bases. Germline loops: CDR1 SGHTA, CDR2 FQGNSA. J was trimmed by 13 bases and V by 5 bases; bases with no gene match: 8. This CDR3 has 12 residues. In DNA form, the CDR3 reads TGTGCCAGCAGCAAACCCAGGACAGGTCAGTTCTTC. Protein: CASSKPRTGQFF.

The chain carries TRBV6-6 and TRBJ1-6; no clear D. V was shortened by 4 bases and J by 2 bases, with 6 bases between the two germline ends. The CDR3 runs to 14 residues. Germline lookup yields CDR1 MNHNY and CDR2 SVGAGI (reference sequence). CDR3: CASSSAAYNSPLHF. DNA of the CDR3: TGTGCCAGCAGTTCGGCGGCCTATAATTCACCCCTCCACTTT.

The CDR3 region has the DNA TGTGCCAGCAGGGGGACAGAGGGGACTGAAGCTTTCTTT. This gives the protein CASRGTEGTEAFF. The V and J genes are TRBV6-5 and TRBJ1-1; 7 bases match TRBD1. Germline-derived CDR1 and CDR2 are MNHEY and SVGAGI. V lost 6 bases to trimming and J lost 5 bases; unmatched junction nucleotides: 6. The CDR3 sequence is 13 residues long.

The gene calls are TRBV25-1 and TRBJ1-2; perhaps TRBD1 as D (5 bases). Trimming took 4 bases from V and 6 from J, leaving 12 bases between them. Looked up from germline, CDR1 is MGHDK and CDR2 is SYGVNS. The CDR3 loop spans 13 amino acids. The CDR3 here is CASSVGEVNGYTF. CDR3 in DNA: TGTGCCAGCAGTGTAGGGGAGGTCAATGGCTACACCTTC.

The chain couples TRBV3-1 (or the pseudogene TRBV3-2) to TRBJ2-7, with D perhaps matching TRBD2 (7 bases). This CDR3 contains 14 residues. The germline gives CDR1 LGHDT, CDR2 YNNKEL (reference sequence). The V gene lost 7 bases and the J gene lost 9 bases, with 22 bases spanning the gap. CDR3 residues: CASTSTRGGGGQYF. DNA of the CDR3: TGTGCCAGCACCTCAACCCGAGGGGGGGGAGGGCAGTACTTC.

V gene TRBV5-1 combines with J gene TRBJ2-2; 9 bases align to TRBD1. V was clipped by 2 bases and J by 3 bases; unmatched bases: 5. CDR3 length equals 16 residues. Germline V gene data show CDR1 as SGHRS and CDR2 as YFSETQ. The CDR3 reads CASSFTGTGYTGELFF. The CDR3 region has the DNA TGCGCCAGCAGCTTTACCGGGACAGGGTACACCGGGGAGCTGTTTTTT. The variable domain in full, with the rest retrieved from reference TRBV5-1 and TRBJ2-2, is KAGVTQTPRYLIKTRGQQVTLSCSPISGHRSVSWYQQTPGQGLQFLFEYFSETQRNKGNFPGRFSGRQFSNSRSEMNVSTLELGDSALYLCASSFTGTGYTGELFFGEGSRLTVL.

The rearrangement links TRBV6-1 to TRBJ1-3; possibly TRBD1 for D (6 bases). Germline V gene sequence: CDR1 MNHNS, CDR2 SASEGT. The CDR3 totals 15 residues. The V end lost 3 bases, the J end lost 2 bases, and 11 bases lay between the germline ends. As DNA, the CDR3 is TGTGCCAGCAGTGACAGGGGACGAACTGGAAACACCATATATTTT. This codes for CASSDRGRTGNTIYF.

The V and J genes are TRBV2 and TRBJ1-6; a weak D match, TRBD1 (5 bases). V lost 0 bases and J lost 10, with 13 bases in between. Germline CDR1 reads SNHLY; CDR2 reads FYNNEI. The CDR3 has 15 amino acids. CDR3 nucleotide sequence: TGTGCCAGCAGTGAAGCGAGGCAGGCAGGGTCACCCCTCCACTTT. Protein: CASSEARQAGSPLHF.

V usage is TRBV7-9 and J usage is TRBJ1-6, with 7 nucleotides matching TRBD1. Germline CDR1 is SEHNR and CDR2 is FQNEAQ (reference sequence). This CDR3 has 14 residues. Trimming cost V 1 base and J 9 bases; bases outside gene matches: 3. The CDR3 spells CASSLVAGGSPLHF. CDR3 coding DNA: TGTGCCAGCAGCTTAGTGGCAGGGGGTTCACCCCTCCACTTT.

The chain links TRBV10-1 to TRBJ2-7, with TRBD1 identical over 8 bases. V shed 8 bases, J shed 3 bases, and the junction held 12 bases outside the gene matches. The CDR3 consists of 15 residues. Germline loops: CDR1 WNHNN, CDR2 SYGVQD (reference sequence). CDR3 region: CASENLRQGYYEQYF. CDR3 DNA: TGCGCCAGCGAAAATCTACGACAGGGGTACTACGAGCAGTACTTC.

This clone was seen a single time. The chain has TRBV28 and TRBJ2-5, with D perhaps matching TRBD2 (6 bases). The CDR3 is made up of 15 amino acids. Per germline, CDR1 MDHEN and CDR2 SYDVKM. Trimming removed 7 bases from V and 5 bases from J, with 20 bases in between. Written as DNA, the CDR3 is TGTGCCAGCACTCCCCCGGCGGGGTCGGGGGAGACCCAGTACTTC. Its protein is CASTPPAGSGETQYF.